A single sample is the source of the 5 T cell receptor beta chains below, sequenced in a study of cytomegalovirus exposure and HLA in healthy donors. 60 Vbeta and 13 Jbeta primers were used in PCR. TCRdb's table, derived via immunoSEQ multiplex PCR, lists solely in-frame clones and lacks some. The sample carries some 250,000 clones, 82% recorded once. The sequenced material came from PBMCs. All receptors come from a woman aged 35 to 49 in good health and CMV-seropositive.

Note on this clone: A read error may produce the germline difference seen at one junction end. CDR3 DNA: TGTTCCAGCAGCACTGGACGGGGTTCTTCTAATCAGCCCCAGCATTTT. Translated, it gives CSSSTGRGSSNQPQHF. The J gene is TRBJ1-5, the V gene TRBV7-9; no clear D gene. This CDR3 region has 16 residues. Germline CDR1 is SEHNR and CDR2 is FQNEAQ (reference sequence).

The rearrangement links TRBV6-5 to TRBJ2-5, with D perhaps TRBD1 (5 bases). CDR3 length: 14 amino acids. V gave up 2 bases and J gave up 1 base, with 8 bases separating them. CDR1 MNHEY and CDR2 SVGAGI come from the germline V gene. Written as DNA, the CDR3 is TGTGCCAGCAGTTACGACAGAAGCCAAGAGACCCAGTACTTC. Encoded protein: CASSYDRSQETQYF.

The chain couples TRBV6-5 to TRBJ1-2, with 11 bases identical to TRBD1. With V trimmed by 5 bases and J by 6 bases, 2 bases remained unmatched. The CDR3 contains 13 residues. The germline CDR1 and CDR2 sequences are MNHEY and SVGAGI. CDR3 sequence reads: CASSRDRGNGYTF. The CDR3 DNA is TGTGCCAGCAGTAGGGACAGGGGGAATGGCTACACCTTC.

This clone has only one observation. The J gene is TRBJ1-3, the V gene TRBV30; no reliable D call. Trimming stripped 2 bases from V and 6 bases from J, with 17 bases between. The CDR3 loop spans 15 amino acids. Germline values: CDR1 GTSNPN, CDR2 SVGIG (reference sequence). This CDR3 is CAWSLMGGKPNTIYF. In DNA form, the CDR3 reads TGTGCCTGGAGTCTGATGGGAGGGAAGCCAAACACCATATATTTT.

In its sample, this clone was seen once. The CDR3 sequence: CAWSVNVGYRSSYYEQYF. The CDR3, as DNA: TGTGCCTGGAGTGTTAATGTAGGTTACAGATCCAGCTACTACGAGCAGTACTTC. This chain connects TRBV30 to TRBJ2-7, with no clear D. Germline CDR1 reads GTSNPN; CDR2 reads SVGIG (reference sequence). The CDR3 has 18 residues. The germline V and J ends were trimmed by 0 bases and 3 bases, with 24 bases remaining between them.